These 14 T cell receptor beta chains came from one sample sequenced in a study of T-cell memory formation after mild COVID-19. TCRdb re-called the 5' RACE reads with MiXCR, one entry per CDR3 protein. The table shows some 250,000 distinct CDR3 sequences, with roughly 9.4% occurring only once. Sequenced sample: PBMCs or a T cell subset sorted from them (not recorded which). The source is a man between 18 and 35 years old who had mild COVID-19 (a few samples of this study predate the infection). Cell type and time point are not known.

The sample holds many counts of this clonotype. The chain carries TRBV5-1 and TRBJ2-1; 16 positions agree with TRBD2. J was trimmed by 0 bases and V by 3 bases; bases with no gene match: 6. The CDR3 covers 19 residues. Per germline, CDR1 SGHRS and CDR2 YFSETQ. The CDR3 nucleotides are TGCGCCAGCAGCTCACCGGGACTAGCGGGGGGGAGCTCCTACAATGAGCAGTTCTTC. Translated: CASSSPGLAGGSSYNEQFF.

This clonotype was observed a handful of times. This chain links TRBV28 with TRBJ2-3; 9 bases are a match to TRBD1. CDR1 and CDR2 from the germline V gene are MDHEN and SYDVKM. V trimming: 5 bases; J trimming: 3 bases; junction bases outside the gene matches: 3. The CDR3 totals 14 residues. This chain's CDR3 is CASSDRGSTDTQYF. The CDR3 region has the DNA TGTGCCAGCAGTGACAGGGGGTCAACAGATACGCAGTATTTT.

The genes are TRBV20-1 and TRBJ1-5, with D hard to call. The CDR3 loop spans 14 amino acids. CDR1 DFQATT and CDR2 SNEGSKA come from the germline V gene (reference sequence). V was pared by 2 bases and J by 0 bases, with 8 bases between. The CDR3 nucleotides read TGCAGTGCTAGATCCCCCAGTAGCAATCAGCCCCAGCATTTT. As protein: CSARSPSSNQPQHF.

CDR3 nucleotide sequence: TGCAGTGCTCCTAGAGGTAATGGGGGGGCCTACGAGCAGTACTTC. Amino acid sequence: CSAPRGNGGAYEQYF. This chain links TRBV20-1 with TRBJ2-7, with 7 bases aligning to TRBD2. CDR1 and CDR2 from the germline V gene are DFQATT and SNEGSKA (reference sequence). CDR3 length: 15 amino acids. J gave up 2 bases and V 5 bases, and 12 bases lay outside the gene matches.

The genes are TRBV7-9 and TRBJ2-5; TRBD2 is a possible D gene (6 bases). CDR1 SEHNR and CDR2 FQNEAQ come from the germline V gene (reference sequence). The CDR3 covers 15 residues. V was clipped by 5 bases and J by 1 base, with 14 bases between them. CDR3 region: CASSPRRESQETQYF. CDR3 bases: TGTGCCAGCAGCCCCAGGCGGGAAAGCCAAGAGACCCAGTACTTC.

Only a few counts were recorded for this clonotype. The chain joins TRBV4-1 to TRBJ2-5; TRBD2 aligns across 10 bases. J was trimmed by 2 bases and V by 1 base; bases with no gene match: 4. Germline CDR1 MGHRA, CDR2 YSYEKL. CDR3 length: 16 residues. The DNA of the CDR3 is TGCGCCAGCAGCCAAGGACGGACTAGCGGACAAGAGACCCAGTACTTC. Protein: CASSQGRTSGQETQYF.

The CDR3 is CASSLGVDIGYEQYF. CDR3 nucleotides: TGTGCCAGCAGCTTAGGCGTGGATATTGGATACGAGCAGTACTTC. The chain combines TRBV7-2 with TRBJ2-7; unclear D gene. The germline V gene encodes CDR1 SGHTA and CDR2 FQGNSA. The CDR3 spans 15 residues. V was shortened by 1 base and J by 4 bases, with 14 bases between the two germline ends.

V is TRBV4-2 and J is TRBJ2-5; D possibly corresponds to TRBD2 (7 bases). Looked up from germline, CDR1 is LGHNA and CDR2 is YNFKEQ. This CDR3 is built from 17 residues. Trimming stripped 1 base from V and 4 bases from J, with 19 bases between. This CDR3 is CASSQVLGGGRSETQYF. The DNA of the CDR3 is TGTGCCAGCAGCCAAGTTTTAGGGGGGGGCCGTTCAGAGACCCAGTACTTC.

This clonotype has ten or more counts. V gene TRBV4-3 combines with J gene TRBJ2-5; 7 bases fit TRBD2. CDR3 length: 17 residues. CDR1 and CDR2 from the germline V gene are LGHNA and YSLEER. The junction had 11 bases not matched to a gene; V was cut back by 0 bases and J by 4 bases. The CDR3 sequence is CASSQDPPPGGRETQYF. The DNA of the CDR3 is TGCGCCAGCAGCCAAGACCCCCCGCCGGGGGGAAGAGAGACCCAGTACTTC.

CDR3 sequence: CASSHRGTGVSGANVLTF. The CDR3 DNA reads TGCGCCAGCAGCCACCGTGGGACAGGGGTCTCTGGGGCCAACGTCCTGACTTTC. This chain connects TRBV4-1 to TRBJ2-6; 10 bases agree with TRBD1. From germline, CDR1 is MGHRA and CDR2 YSYEKL. The CDR3 is made up of 18 amino acids. Trimming removed 3 bases from V and 0 bases from J; junction bases left unmatched: 5.

This clonotype was seen many times. J is TRBJ2-7 and V is TRBV20-1; 7 nucleotides line up with TRBD1. Germline V CDR1 and CDR2: DFQATT, SNEGSKA (reference sequence). The V gene end was trimmed by 1 base and the J gene end by 4 bases; junction bases not matched to a gene: 7. This CDR3 has 14 amino acids. The CDR3: CSARAPGQKYEQYF. The CDR3 DNA reads TGCAGTGCTAGAGCTCCGGGACAGAAATACGAGCAGTACTTC.

This clonotype was observed a handful of times. This sequence joins TRBV5-1 and TRBJ1-1; D not resolved. The CDR3 is made up of 14 amino acids. Between the trimmed V and J ends, which lost 5 bases and 0 bases, there was a span of 11 bases. CDR1 SGHRS and CDR2 YFSETQ come from the germline V gene. The CDR3 loop is CASSIGPMNTEAFF. Written as DNA, the CDR3 is TGCGCCAGCAGTATTGGGCCGATGAACACTGAAGCTTTCTTT.

This clonotype was seen more than once but under ten times. The rearrangement joins TRBV4-3 to TRBJ1-2, with TRBD1 identical over 10 bases. The CDR3 runs 17 residues. With V trimmed by 4 bases and J by 4 bases, 12 bases remained unmatched. CDR1 is LGHNA and CDR2 is YSLEER in the germline V gene. CDR3 in amino acids: CASSPEADRGFFYGYTF. The CDR3 DNA reads as TGCGCCAGCAGCCCGGAGGCGGACAGGGGGTTTTTCTATGGCTACACCTTC.

This chain connects TRBV7-2 to TRBJ2-3, with D hard to call. Germline assignment: CDR1 SGHTA and CDR2 FQGNSA. Trimming removed 4 bases from V and 5 bases from J, with 7 bases in between. This CDR3 region has 12 residues. The CDR3 protein is CASSSGRDTQYF. The CDR3 DNA sequence: TGTGCCAGCAGCTCAGGAAGAGATACGCAGTATTTT.